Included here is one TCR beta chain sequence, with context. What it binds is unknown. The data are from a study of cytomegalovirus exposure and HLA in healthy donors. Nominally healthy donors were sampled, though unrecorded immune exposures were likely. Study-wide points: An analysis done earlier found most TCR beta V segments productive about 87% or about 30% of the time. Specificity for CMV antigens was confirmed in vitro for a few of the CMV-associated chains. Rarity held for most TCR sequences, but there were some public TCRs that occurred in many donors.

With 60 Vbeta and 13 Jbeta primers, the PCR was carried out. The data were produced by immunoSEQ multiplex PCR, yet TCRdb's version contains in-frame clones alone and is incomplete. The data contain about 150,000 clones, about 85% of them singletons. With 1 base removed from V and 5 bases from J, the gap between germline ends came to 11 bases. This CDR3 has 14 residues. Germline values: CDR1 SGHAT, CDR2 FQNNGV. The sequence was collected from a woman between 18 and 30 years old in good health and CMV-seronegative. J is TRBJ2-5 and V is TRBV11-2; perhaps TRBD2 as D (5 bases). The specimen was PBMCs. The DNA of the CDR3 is TGTGCCAGCAGCTTAGGGGCGGGCAGGGAGACCCAGTACTTC. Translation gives CASSLGAGRETQYF.